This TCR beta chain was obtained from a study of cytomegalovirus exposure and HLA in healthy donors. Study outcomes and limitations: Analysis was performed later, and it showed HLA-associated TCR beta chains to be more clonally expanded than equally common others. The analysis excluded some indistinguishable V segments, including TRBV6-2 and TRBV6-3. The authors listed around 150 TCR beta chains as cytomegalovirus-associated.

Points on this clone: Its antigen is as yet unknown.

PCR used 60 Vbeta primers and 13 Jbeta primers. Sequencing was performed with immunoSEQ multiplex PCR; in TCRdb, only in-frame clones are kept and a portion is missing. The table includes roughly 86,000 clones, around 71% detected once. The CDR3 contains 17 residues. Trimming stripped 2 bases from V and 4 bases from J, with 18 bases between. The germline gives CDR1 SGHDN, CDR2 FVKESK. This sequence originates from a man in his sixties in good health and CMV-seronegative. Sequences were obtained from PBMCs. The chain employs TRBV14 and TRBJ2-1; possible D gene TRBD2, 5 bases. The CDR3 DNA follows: TGTGCCAGCAGCCAAACACACGGGGATGCCCGTTACAATGAGCAGTTCTTC. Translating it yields CASSQTHGDARYNEQFF.